Listed here are 27 T cell receptor beta chains from one sample, sequenced in a study of blood T cell repertoires in COVID-19. TCRdb keeps only in-frame clones here, not all; method: immunoSEQ multiplex PCR. Of approximately 410,000 clones listed, 75% to 90% are singletons. The sample consisted of peripheral blood. All receptors come from a woman in her thirties with active or convalescent COVID-19.

The chain has TRBV7-9 and TRBJ2-6; 8 positions agree with TRBD1. Germline values: CDR1 SEHNR, CDR2 FQNEAQ (reference sequence). There are 17 residues in the CDR3. The V gene end was trimmed by 7 bases and the J gene end by 0 bases; junction bases not matched to a gene: 8. For the CDR3, the DNA is TGTGCCAGCACCAGACAGGGGCGTCCCTCTGGGGCCAACGTCCTGACTTTC. Amino acids: CASTRQGRPSGANVLTF.

The chain couples TRBV4-1 to TRBJ1-2; 7 bases are shared with TRBD1. The CDR3 totals 15 residues. Germline trimming cut 0 bases from V and 6 bases from J; bases unmatched to any gene: 7. Per the germline V gene, CDR1 is MGHRA and CDR2 is YSYEKL. The CDR3 region is CASSQDRGWSDGYTF. The DNA for the CDR3 is TGCGCCAGCAGCCAAGACAGGGGGTGGAGCGATGGCTACACCTTC.

The chain employs TRBV7-9 and TRBJ1-3; D is perhaps TRBD1 (5 bases). V gave up 4 bases and J gave up 2 bases, with 12 bases separating them. Germline V gene data show CDR1 as SEHNR and CDR2 as FQNEAQ (reference sequence). This CDR3 has 15 amino acids. The CDR3 sequence: CASSSRANPGNTIYF. CDR3 DNA: TGTGCCAGCAGCTCCAGGGCGAATCCTGGAAACACCATATATTTT.

The chain uses TRBV5-4 and TRBJ1-1; TRBD1 aligns across 8 bases. CDR3 size: 15 residues. The junction had 5 bases not matched to a gene; V was cut back by 0 bases and J by 4 bases. Germline-derived CDR1 and CDR2 are SGHNT and YYREEE (reference sequence). The DNA of the CDR3 is TGTGCCAGCAGCTTGGACAGGGGGACGGGCACTGAAGCTTTCTTT. Translation: CASSLDRGTGTEAFF.

The chain uses TRBV24-1 and TRBJ2-1; 9 nucleotides align to TRBD1. CDR3 length equals 14 residues. CDR1 is KGHDR and CDR2 is SFDVKD in the germline V gene. V shed 4 bases and J 14 bases; nucleotides not matched to a gene: 11. CDR3 protein: CATSDAIPGQGKFF. In DNA, the CDR3 is TGTGCCACCAGTGACGCGATTCCGGGACAGGGAAAGTTCTTC.

The rearrangement uses TRBV2 and TRBJ2-7; TRBD1 might be the D (6 bases). CDR1 and CDR2 (germline): SNHLY, FYNNEI. Trimming shortened V by 6 bases and J by 2 bases, and 11 bases separated the two germline ends. The CDR3 spans 13 residues. The CDR3 region has the DNA TGTGCCAGCAGGGGGGACATGACCTACGAGCAGTACTTC. Its translation is CASRGDMTYEQYF. Using reference TRBV2 and TRBJ2-7 for the parts outside the CDR3, the full variable domain is EPEVTQTPSHQVTQMGQEVILRCVPISNHLYFYWYRQILGQKVEFLVSFYNNEISEKSEIFDDQFSVERPDGSNFTLKIRSTKLEDSAMYFCASRGDMTYEQYFGPGTRLTVT.

The rearrangement uses TRBV7-8 and TRBJ1-1; 9 positions agree with TRBD1. Trimming at V came to 3 bases and at J to 5 bases, leaving 4 bases not matched to a gene. CDR3 length equals 14 residues. Germline V lookup: CDR1 SGHVS, CDR2 FQNEAQ. CDR3 in amino acids: CASSLGGTGTEAFF. The CDR3 nucleotides are TGTGCCAGCAGCTTGGGCGGGACAGGGACTGAAGCTTTCTTT.

The gene calls are TRBV2 and TRBJ1-6; 8 bases map to TRBD1. V shed 9 bases and J 4 bases; nucleotides not matched to a gene: 5. CDR1 is SNHLY, CDR2 FYNNEI, per germline. There are 14 residues in the CDR3. The CDR3 nucleotides read TGTGCCAGAGGGACAGGTGATTATAATTCACCCCTCCACTTT. This codes for CARGTGDYNSPLHF. Based on the CDR3 plus reference TRBV2 and TRBJ1-6, the full variable domain is EPEVTQTPSHQVTQMGQEVILRCVPISNHLYFYWYRQILGQKVEFLVSFYNNEISEKSEIFDDQFSVERPDGSNFTLKIRSTKLEDSAMYFCARGTGDYNSPLHFGNGTRLTVT.

The rearrangement uses TRBV3-1 (or the pseudogene TRBV3-2) and TRBJ2-1, with 7 bases fitting TRBD2. Germline CDR1 is LGHDT and CDR2 is YNNKEL (reference sequence). Germline trimming cut 1 base from V and 7 bases from J; bases unmatched to any gene: 10. The length of the CDR3 is 16 residues. The CDR3 sequence: CASSQAGTKLQNEQFF. Here the CDR3 DNA reads TGTGCCAGCAGCCAAGCGGGGACTAAATTACAAAATGAGCAGTTCTTC.

The genes are TRBV3-1 (or the pseudogene TRBV3-2) and TRBJ2-3; perhaps TRBD1 as D (6 bases). V dropped 1 base and J dropped 8 bases, with 16 bases sitting between them. The CDR3 is made up of 15 amino acids. Germline V gives CDR1 LGHDT, CDR2 YNNKEL (reference sequence). The CDR3 reads CASSQVPGVSPTQYF. DNA for the CDR3: TGTGCCAGCAGCCAAGTTCCAGGGGTAAGCCCTACGCAGTATTTT.

This clone has more than one count but fewer than ten. The rearrangement uses TRBV3-1 (or the pseudogene TRBV3-2) and TRBJ1-2; the D is unclear. The ends were cut back, 4 bases at V and 4 bases at J, with 10 bases in the middle. This CDR3 is 13 amino acids long. Looked up from germline, CDR1 is LGHDT and CDR2 is YNNKEL (reference sequence). CDR3 sequence reads: CASSPTEPYGYTF. For the CDR3, the DNA is TGTGCCAGCAGCCCGACGGAGCCCTATGGCTACACCTTC.

This chain links TRBV6-5 with TRBJ1-5; D is perhaps TRBD1 (6 bases). The V end lost 8 bases, the J end lost 2 bases, and 13 bases lay between the germline ends. The V gene's germline CDR1 is MNHEY and CDR2 SVGAGI. The CDR3 covers 14 residues. The CDR3 loop is CASLTGSGNQPQHF. For the CDR3, the DNA is TGTGCCAGCCTTACAGGGTCGGGCAATCAGCCCCAGCATTTT.

The sample holds one count of this clone. The chain couples TRBV5-6 to TRBJ2-7, with TRBD1 identical over 9 bases. V lost 2 bases and J lost 2; bases outside the gene matches: 5. Looked up from germline, CDR1 is SGHDT and CDR2 is YYEEEE. This CDR3 comprises 15 residues. The DNA of the CDR3 is TGTGCCAGCAGCTTTGGGACAGGGATGCCCTACGAGCAGTACTTC. Its translation is CASSFGTGMPYEQYF. The variable domain in full, with the rest retrieved from reference TRBV5-6 and TRBJ2-7, is DAGVTQSPTHLIKTRGQQVTLRCSPKSGHDTVSWYQQALGQGPQFIFQYYEEEERQRGNFPDRFSGHQFPNYSSELNVNALLLGDSALYLCASSFGTGMPYEQYFGPGTRLTVT.

This clone was counted a single time. This chain links TRBV5-1 with TRBJ2-7, with D maybe TRBD2 (7 bases). Germline loops: CDR1 SGHRS, CDR2 YFSETQ. The CDR3 length is 17 residues. With 4 bases removed from V and 2 bases from J, the gap between germline ends came to 22 bases. CDR3 nucleotides: TGCGCCAGCAGCGAAAGGGGGGGGGCGCCGGGACCCTACGAGCAGTACTTC. It codes for CASSERGGAPGPYEQYF.

This clone has a single count. The rearrangement uses TRBV4-1 and TRBJ1-2; TRBD1 matches at 7 bases. V shed 4 bases, J shed 1 base, and the junction held 6 bases outside the gene matches. This CDR3 contains 15 residues. Looked up from germline, CDR1 is MGHRA and CDR2 is YSYEKL. This CDR3 reads CASSPRRDSNYGYTF. The CDR3 DNA reads as TGCGCCAGCAGCCCCAGAAGGGACAGTAACTATGGCTACACCTTC.

In its sample, this clone was seen a few times. The chain uses TRBV27 and TRBJ1-2; 9 bases line up with TRBD1. This CDR3 is 15 amino acids long. Looked up from germline, CDR1 is MNHEY and CDR2 is SMNVEV (reference sequence). Trimming took 9 bases from V and 3 from J; bases not matched to a gene: 11. The CDR3 reads CASWDGQGKDYGYTF. CDR3 nucleotides: TGTGCCAGTTGGGACGGACAGGGGAAAGACTATGGCTACACCTTC.

This chain connects TRBV5-8 to TRBJ2-7, with no clear D. CDR3 length: 13 residues. Per germline, CDR1 SGHTS and CDR2 YDEGEE. V lost 2 bases and J 2 bases, leaving 8 bases between the germline ends. The CDR3 loop is CASSFYSTYEQYF. The CDR3 DNA follows: TGTGCCAGCAGCTTTTACAGCACCTACGAGCAGTACTTC.

The V and J genes are TRBV29-1 and TRBJ2-3; TRBD1 aligns across 9 bases. There are 14 residues in the CDR3. J gave up 4 bases and V 6 bases, and 8 bases lay outside the gene matches. Germline CDR1 is SQVTM and CDR2 is ANQGSEA. The CDR3 spells CSVLGTGTSDTQYF. The CDR3 DNA reads as TGCAGCGTGCTCGGGACAGGGACGTCAGATACGCAGTATTTT.

The J gene is TRBJ1-2, the V gene TRBV6-4, with D unresolved. The CDR3 spans 13 residues. Deletions cut 3 bases from V and 7 bases from J, with 12 bases between. Germline V lookup: CDR1 MRHNA, CDR2 SNTAGT. This chain's CDR3 is CASSEEYSGGYTF. DNA for the CDR3: TGTGCCAGCAGTGAGGAATATAGCGGTGGCTACACCTTC.

The chain links TRBV5-6 to TRBJ1-3, with 9 bases that match TRBD1. CDR1 is SGHDT, CDR2 YYEEEE, per germline. This CDR3 is built from 16 residues. V lost 4 bases and J lost 2; bases outside the gene matches: 7. The DNA for the CDR3 is TGTGCCAGCAGCCCTACTAACAGGGGGCCTGGAAACACCATATATTTT. As protein: CASSPTNRGPGNTIYF.

The J gene is TRBJ2-4, the V gene TRBV5-1; 7 bases map to TRBD1. Germline trimming cut 5 bases from V and 5 bases from J; bases unmatched to any gene: 7. Germline loops: CDR1 SGHRS, CDR2 YFSETQ. The CDR3 covers 14 residues. The CDR3 coding sequence is TGCGCCAGCAGTCACTTCCAGGGGGAAAACATTCAGTACTTC. The encoded protein is CASSHFQGENIQYF.

This sequence joins TRBV5-1 and TRBJ2-1; 9 bases are a match to TRBD2. The V and J ends lost 4 bases and 7 bases, in that order; junction bases with no gene match: 12. The germline gives CDR1 SGHRS, CDR2 YFSETQ. This CDR3 is built from 16 residues. CDR3 in DNA: TGCGCCAGCAGCGGCGGGGCCAGCGGGAGGATGAATGAGCAGTTCTTC. Its translation: CASSGGASGRMNEQFF.

The rearrangement links TRBV29-1 to TRBJ1-3; no reliable D call. Germline V gene lookup returns CDR1 SQVTM and CDR2 ANQGSEA. Trimming took off 5 bases at V and 9 bases at J, with 23 bases between the two ends. The CDR3 is 15 residues long. In nucleotides, the CDR3 is TGCAGCGTTTGTTTGGGAACCGGAGGTCTACGCACCATATATTTT. Protein sequence: CSVCLGTGGLRTIYF. The full variable domain, with the rest looked up from reference TRBV29-1 and TRBJ1-3, is SAVISQKPSRDICQRGTSLTIQCQVDSQVTMMFWYRQQPGQSLTLIATANQGSEATYESGFVIDKFPISRPNLTFSTLTVSNMSPEDSSIYLCSVCLGTGGLRTIYFGEGSWLTVV.

The chain recombines TRBV2 with TRBJ2-1; D not resolved. This CDR3 contains 12 residues. V gave up 4 bases and J gave up 7 bases, with 8 bases separating them. Per germline, CDR1 SNHLY and CDR2 FYNNEI. The CDR3 DNA reads as TGTGCCAGCAGTGGGTCCGGTAATGAGCAGTTCTTC. It encodes CASSGSGNEQFF. The whole variable domain, filled in from reference TRBV2 and TRBJ2-1, reads EPEVTQTPSHQVTQMGQEVILRCVPISNHLYFYWYRQILGQKVEFLVSFYNNEISEKSEIFDDQFSVERPDGSNFTLKIRSTKLEDSAMYFCASSGSGNEQFFGPGTRLTVL.

This clone was seen only a few times. The chain couples TRBV6-5 to TRBJ2-7; 7 nucleotides agree with TRBD1. Germline V gene lookup returns CDR1 MNHEY and CDR2 SVGAGI. This CDR3 has 12 amino acids. The J segment lost 7 bases and the V segment lost 6 bases, leaving 6 bases of the junction unmatched. The CDR3 loop reads CASRRGQGEQYF. The CDR3 region has the DNA TGTGCCAGCAGGAGGGGGCAGGGGGAGCAGTACTTC.

This clone was found once. V is TRBV5-4 and J is TRBJ1-2, with D perhaps TRBD1 (5 bases). CDR3 length equals 13 residues. Trimming removed 3 bases from V and 4 bases from J, with 10 bases in between. From germline, CDR1 is SGHNT and CDR2 YYREEE (reference sequence). Here the CDR3 reads CASSSTAIYGYTF. DNA for the CDR3: TGTGCCAGCAGCTCGACAGCGATCTATGGCTACACCTTC.

The chain combines TRBV10-3 with TRBJ1-1; 10 nucleotides match TRBD1. Germline CDR1 reads ENHRY; CDR2 reads SYGVKD. J was trimmed by 1 base and V by 5 bases; bases with no gene match: 4. The CDR3 has 15 residues. In nucleotides, the CDR3 is TGTGCCATCAGTCCGGGACAGGGGCCGAACACTGAAGCTTTCTTT. It specifies CAISPGQGPNTEAFF.